This T cell receptor (beta chain) was captured in a study of PD-1 blockade in classical Hodgkin lymphoma. Study information: The patients were dosed with nivolumab 3 mg/kg, infused intravenously every 2 weeks. Regarding the study as a whole: The diversity seen at baseline in complete responders resembled that of newly diagnosed patients. Patients who initiated nivolumab within 1 year of ASCT were excluded. Relapsed/refractory patients reportedly had the lowest baseline TCR diversity, below newly diagnosed patients, who were below healthy donors.

Comment on this clone: What it recognizes is unknown.

Assay used: immunoSEQ multiplex PCR; TCRdb lists only in-frame clones, some missing. Of roughly 140,000 clones listed, approximately 81% are singletons. The patients all showed relapse after autologous stem cell transplantation, while their brentuximab vedotin exposure varied. Sequences were derived from peripheral blood mononuclear cells (PBMCs), sampled before the second cycle of nivolumab. This clonotype was obtained from a human donor with classical Hodgkin lymphoma.

This CDR3 is CASSQGAGLREKLFF. The CDR3 nucleotides read TGTGCCAGCAGCCAAGGAGCAGGGCTCCGTGAAAAACTGTTTTTT. The V and J genes are TRBV7-2 and TRBJ1-4; D perhaps matches TRBD1 (5 bases). CDR3 size: 15 residues. Trimming pared 5 bases from V and 7 bases from J, leaving 17 bases between. CDR1 and CDR2 from the germline V gene are SGHTA and FQGNSA.